Included here is one TCR beta chain sequence, with context. The antigen remains undetermined. V lost 4 bases to trimming and J lost 5 bases; unmatched junction nucleotides: 7. Germline lookup yields CDR1 SGHVS and CDR2 FNYEAQ. CDR3 size: 15 residues. The sample belongs to a study of identical twins. Broader study findings: Its conclusions, products of cross-sectional statistical analysis, did not come from following the same donors.

Among all donors, each was a healthy Caucasian. TCRdb reprocessed the 5' RACE reads with MiXCR, giving one entry per CDR3 protein. This sample has roughly 200,000 distinct CDR3 sequences, with more than 15% found just once. These same data were also listed under a study on T cells expressing NK-cell markers. That paper states: Sorted CD3+CD56+NKG2C+, CD3+CD56+NKG2C- and CD3+CD56-NKG2C+ T cells supplied TCR beta repertoires. More than 5 donors had dominant NKG2C+ clonotypes that comprised about 1.0-7.0% of their CD8+ T cells.

The sequenced sample was CD8+ T cells sorted from blood. This receptor was identified in a woman aged 18 to 35 in good health. J is TRBJ2-7 and V is TRBV7-6; 11 nucleotides align to TRBD2. The CDR3 sequence is CASSSRSLAGDEQYF. For the CDR3, the DNA is TGTGCCAGCAGCTCTCGATCACTAGCGGGAGACGAGCAGTACTTC.